Here is one T cell receptor beta chain with its context. A few counts support this clonotype. Its antigen is currently not known. One base away there is no much larger clone; base qualities are not given. The source of the sample is a study of T-cell reconstitution after alpha-beta-depleted transplantation in children (dated by TCRdb to 2016 to 2018). Study-level background: T-cell immune reconstitution after TCRalphabeta/CD19-depleted allogeneic hematopoietic cell transplantation in children was quantitatively tracked in the study by means of TCR repertoire profiling.

Relative to germline, V is missing 3 bases and J is missing 4 bases, with 4 bases of the junction outside any gene match. Including the terminal cysteine and phenylalanine, the CDR3 comprises 16 residues. This entry keeps only the CDR3 DNA: 48 bases, framed from base 1. Library generation was performed with PCR. Sequencing relied on an Illumina HiSeq 2500. To normalize quantification of the TCRbeta repertoire, the TCR libraries were built with molecular barcoding that relied on unique molecular identifiers. TCRdb took the public reads, trimmed them with fastp at Q25, ran MiXCR for clone calling and kept in-frame beta chains. Each CDR3 protein gets just one entry, which takes the most common genes and DNA from the rows behind it. Here the sample has some 500,000 distinct CDR3 sequences; around 16% occur a single time. The ten largest clones represent more than 2.5% of the sample.

The chain joins TRBV12-3 or TRBV12-4 to TRBJ2-3; TRBD2 lines up with 13 middle nucleotides. The origin of this receptor is a human donor who donated a stem cell graft to a child with acute lymphoblastic leukemia. This specimen consisted of PBMCs from the stem cell graft donor, obtained from the stem cell graft. In nucleotides, the sequence is TGTGCCAGCAGTTTCCCCGGGACTAGCGGGGCAGATACGCAGTATTTT. The resulting protein is CASSFPGTSGADTQYF.